This section outlines one T cell receptor beta chain sequence together with its context. This sample is part of a study of T cell changes during pregnancy in multiple sclerosis. This table comes from immunoSEQ multiplex PCR, and its TCRdb copy is limited to in-frame clones, with some not included. The top ten hold roughly 2.2% of the sample, which has around 96,000 clones, 90% to 95% seen once. The germline V gene encodes CDR1 MNHEY and CDR2 SVGAGI. The CDR3 sequence is 14 residues long. J gave up 3 bases and V 5 bases, and 5 bases lay outside the gene matches. The source of this sequence is a female donor with multiple sclerosis, enrolled in a pregnancy study. This chain uses TRBV6-5 with TRBJ2-7; 9 bases match TRBD2. The material sequenced was peripheral blood, taken in the third trimester of pregnancy. The CDR3: CASSRLADYYEQYF. CDR3 DNA sequence: TGTGCCAGCAGTCGACTAGCGGATTACTACGAGCAGTACTTC.